A single sample gave rise to the 27 T cell receptor beta chains below, sequenced in a study of somatic mutations in cytotoxic T cells in rheumatoid arthritis (dated by TCRdb to about 2017). The library was produced with the immunoSEQ multiplex PCR assay. Here the immuneACCESS table is served through TCRdb, limited to in-frame sequences with V and J called. Missing clones are a known gap in these copies; in checked studies unresolved V genes cover under half, and the rest lacks a known reason. This sample holds around 16,000 clones; roughly 77% were observed only once. 12% of the sample is in the top ten clones. Sequencing used CD8+ T cells sorted from blood. These receptors were taken from an adult with rheumatoid arthritis.

V and J are TRBV6-6 and TRBJ2-3; possibly TRBD2 for D (7 bases). V was trimmed by 8 bases and J by 6 bases, leaving 18 bases between them. The CDR3 loop spans 14 amino acids. In germline, CDR1 is MNHNY, CDR2 SVGAGI (reference sequence). CDR3 sequence reads: CASGNRGGSDTQYF. DNA of the CDR3: TGTGCCAGCGGTAATAGGGGGGGGTCTGATACGCAGTATTTT.

The chain is built from TRBV4-1 and TRBJ2-2; TRBD1 agrees at 9 bases. This CDR3 has 15 residues. Trimming removed 4 bases from V and 4 bases from J; junction bases left unmatched: 4. The germline CDR1 and CDR2 sequences are MGHRA and YSYEKL. The CDR3 DNA reads as TGCGCCAGCAGCCTGGGACAGGGTAGCACCGGGGAGCTGTTTTTT. It encodes CASSLGQGSTGELFF.

The rearrangement uses TRBV27 and TRBJ2-3; 13 positions match TRBD2. Germline values: CDR1 MNHEY, CDR2 SMNVEV (reference sequence). V lost 1 base and J lost 1; bases outside the gene matches: 14. CDR3 length: 21 residues. The CDR3 DNA reads TGTGCCAGCAGTTTATTTCCCCTAGGGACTAGCGGGGCAGGGCGCACAGATACGCAGTATTTT. Its protein is CASSLFPLGTSGAGRTDTQYF.

The CDR3 is CASSDQVTGPDTQYF. For the CDR3, the DNA is TGTGCCAGCAGTGACCAGGTGACAGGGCCAGATACGCAGTATTTT. The chain carries TRBV6-4 and TRBJ2-3; 7 nucleotides agree with TRBD1. The CDR3 runs 15 residues. Germline CDR1 MRHNA, CDR2 SNTAGT. With V trimmed by 2 bases and J by 4 bases, 6 bases remained unmatched.

Here the CDR3 DNA reads TGTGCCAGTAGTCCCCCAGGGCGACCAGACAATGAGCAGTTCTTC. The encoded protein is CASSPPGRPDNEQFF. The chain employs TRBV19 and TRBJ2-1; D perhaps matches TRBD1 (5 bases). V was trimmed by 5 bases and J by 5 bases, leaving 16 bases between them. The CDR3 has 15 residues. Germline CDR1 LNHDA, CDR2 SQIVND (reference sequence).

V and J are TRBV5-4 and TRBJ2-5; 7 nucleotides agree with TRBD2. The CDR3 totals 13 residues. Germline CDR1 is SGHNT and CDR2 is YYREEE (reference sequence). The junction had 5 bases not matched to a gene; V was cut back by 0 bases and J by 9 bases. CDR3 sequence (DNA): TGTGCCAGCAGCTTGGGCGGGGGACTGTCCCAGTACTTC. Translated: CASSLGGGLSQYF.

This chain uses TRBV27 with TRBJ1-5, with unresolved D. V dropped 5 bases and J dropped 6 bases, with 8 bases sitting between them. Germline V gene lookup returns CDR1 MNHEY and CDR2 SMNVEV (reference sequence). The CDR3 is made up of 12 amino acids. This CDR3 reads CASSVLGQPQHF. The CDR3 DNA reads TGTGCCAGCAGTGTCCTAGGTCAGCCCCAGCATTTT.

This CDR3 is CASSPHGTVTDTQYF. CDR3 in DNA: TGTGCCAGCAGCCCCCACGGTACCGTCACAGATACGCAGTATTTT. The chain couples TRBV7-3 to TRBJ2-3; no clear D gene. Germline V CDR1 and CDR2: SGHTA, FQGTGA. Trimming removed 5 bases at V and 2 bases at J, with 14 bases between. This CDR3 has 15 amino acids.

The gene calls are TRBV4-1 and TRBJ2-7; 9 bases align to TRBD2. The CDR3 has 17 amino acids. V dropped 0 bases and J dropped 4; count of bases not matched to a gene: 10. Germline V lookup: CDR1 MGHRA, CDR2 YSYEKL. The CDR3 loop is CASSQDPTPLAGYEQYF. The CDR3 bases are TGCGCCAGCAGCCAAGACCCCACCCCCCTAGCGGGGTACGAGCAGTACTTC.

The V call is TRBV19, the J call TRBJ1-4; D unclear. The germline V gene has CDR1 LNHDA and CDR2 SQIVND (reference sequence). Trimming took off 3 bases at V and 0 bases at J, with 8 bases between the two ends. CDR3 length equals 15 residues. The CDR3 nucleotides read TGTGCCAGTAGTATGGCGCACCCAACTAATGAAAAACTGTTTTTT. Amino acids: CASSMAHPTNEKLFF.

CDR3 DNA: TGTGCCAGCAGCACCACCAGGCCCTCGACCGGGGAGCTGTTTTTT. Translation: CASSTTRPSTGELFF. The rearrangement links TRBV13 to TRBJ2-2; D unclear. This CDR3 comprises 15 residues. Germline CDR1 and CDR2: PRHDT and FYEKMQ (reference sequence). V gave up 5 bases and J gave up 5 bases, with 15 bases separating them.

The genes are TRBV7-6 and TRBJ1-3, with TRBD1 matching over 7 bases. Germline trimming cut 3 bases from V and 1 base from J; bases unmatched to any gene: 18. Germline CDR1 and CDR2: SGHVS and FNYEAQ. This CDR3 spans 20 amino acids. Here the CDR3 reads CASSFNAGPGGGSSGNTIYF. In DNA, the CDR3 is TGTGCCAGCAGCTTTAATGCGGGGCCCGGAGGGGGCTCATCTGGAAACACCATATATTTT.

This clone is a singleton in its sample. This chain links TRBV19 with TRBJ2-7; TRBD1 or TRBD2 may be the D gene (5 bases each). V dropped 3 bases and J dropped 3 bases, with 12 bases sitting between them. This CDR3 comprises 14 residues. Germline values: CDR1 LNHDA, CDR2 SQIVND (reference sequence). The CDR3 DNA reads TGTGCCAGTAGTATGGGTCAGGGAGTCTACGAGCAGTACTTC. Protein product: CASSMGQGVYEQYF. The full variable domain, its missing parts supplied by reference TRBV19 and TRBJ2-7, is DGGITQSPKYLFRKEGQNVTLSCEQNLNHDAMYWYRQDPGQGLRLIYYSQIVNDFQKGDIAEGYSVSREKKESFPLTVTSAQKNPTAFYLCASSMGQGVYEQYFGPGTRLTVT.

The V and J genes are TRBV7-3 and TRBJ2-7; tentatively, D is TRBD2 (6 bases). The CDR3 sequence is 15 residues long. CDR1 and CDR2 (germline): SGHTA, FQGTGA. Trimming removed 1 base at V and 1 base at J, with 11 bases between. The CDR3 here is CASSLRGAGSYEQYF. As DNA, the CDR3 is TGTGCCAGCAGCTTAAGGGGAGCGGGTTCCTACGAGCAGTACTTC.

This chain links TRBV6-5 with TRBJ2-1; 7 bases map to TRBD2. The V and J ends lost 4 bases and 3 bases, in that order; junction bases with no gene match: 6. The CDR3 covers 15 residues. Germline-derived CDR1 and CDR2 are MNHEY and SVGAGI. CDR3 sequence reads: CASSSGLTGYNEQFF. The CDR3 DNA follows: TGTGCCAGCAGTTCGGGACTAACCGGCTACAATGAGCAGTTCTTC.

The chain combines TRBV11-3 with TRBJ2-2; 7 bases agree with TRBD1. The germline CDR1 and CDR2 sequences are SGHNT and YENEEA. V lost 3 bases to trimming and J lost 0 bases; unmatched junction nucleotides: 1. This CDR3 contains 15 residues. The CDR3 spells CASSFRGSNTGELFF. The CDR3 nucleotides are TGTGCCAGCAGCTTCAGGGGGTCGAACACCGGGGAGCTGTTTTTT.

This rearrangement joins TRBV29-1 to TRBJ1-5; 10 nucleotides match TRBD1. The V gene end was trimmed by 7 bases and the J gene end by 7 bases; junction bases not matched to a gene: 7. Germline V gives CDR1 SQVTM, CDR2 ANQGSEA. This CDR3 is built from 13 residues. CDR3: CSATTGGGQPQHF. The DNA of the CDR3 is TGCAGCGCGACGACAGGGGGCGGGCAGCCCCAGCATTTT.

The rearrangement joins TRBV13 to TRBJ2-1; 14 nucleotides align to TRBD2. Germline trimming cut 5 bases from V and 6 bases from J; bases unmatched to any gene: 6. CDR1 is PRHDT and CDR2 is FYEKMQ in the germline V gene (reference sequence). The CDR3 has 16 amino acids. This chain's CDR3 is CASSPLGLAGVNEQFF. CDR3 DNA: TGTGCCAGCAGCCCTCTGGGACTAGCGGGGGTCAATGAGCAGTTCTTC.

The V gene is TRBV28, the J gene TRBJ1-1; D gene uncertain. The germline V gene encodes CDR1 MDHEN and CDR2 SYDVKM. The CDR3 length is 14 residues. V was pared by 6 bases and J by 4 bases, with 15 bases between. In DNA, the CDR3 is TGTGCCAGCAGGCCACAAACCCGGGGCACTGAAGCTTTCTTT. Its translation is CASRPQTRGTEAFF.

The chain combines TRBV13 with TRBJ2-1, with D maybe TRBD2 (6 bases). CDR1 and CDR2 (germline): PRHDT, FYEKMQ (reference sequence). The CDR3 is made up of 16 amino acids. The germline V and J ends were trimmed by 0 bases and 6 bases, with 15 bases remaining between them. Here the CDR3 reads CASSLGSGLFSNEQFF. The CDR3 DNA reads TGTGCCAGCAGCTTAGGGTCTGGACTATTCTCCAATGAGCAGTTCTTC.

J is TRBJ2-1 and V is TRBV30; D perhaps matches TRBD2 (6 bases). With 7 bases removed from V and 5 bases from J, the gap between germline ends came to 12 bases. The CDR3 is made up of 12 amino acids. CDR1 and CDR2 (germline): GTSNPN, SVGIG (reference sequence). The CDR3 DNA is TGTGCCTCCCTCGGGGGAGACAATGAGCAGTTCTTC. The encoded protein is CASLGGDNEQFF.

The chain couples TRBV14 to TRBJ2-5; 9 bases fit TRBD1. The CDR3 has 15 amino acids. J was trimmed by 5 bases and V by 3 bases; bases with no gene match: 7. Per the germline V gene, CDR1 is SGHDN and CDR2 is FVKESK. CDR3 protein: CASSQRQGEVETQYF. The CDR3 nucleotides are TGTGCCAGCAGCCAGAGACAGGGGGAGGTCGAGACCCAGTACTTC.

The rearrangement links TRBV9 to TRBJ1-1; possibly TRBD1 for D (6 bases). Germline-derived CDR1 and CDR2 are SGDLS and YYNGEE. The CDR3 spans 14 residues. V was trimmed by 3 bases and J by 0 bases, leaving 9 bases between them. CDR3 region: CASSGTAMNTEAFF. As DNA, the CDR3 is TGTGCCAGCAGCGGGACAGCAATGAACACTGAAGCTTTCTTT. The variable domain in full, with the rest retrieved from reference TRBV9 and TRBJ1-1, is DSGVTQTPKHLITATGQRVTLRCSPRSGDLSVYWYQQSLDQGLQFLIQYYNGEERAKGNILERFSAQQFPDLHSELNLSSLELGDSALYFCASSGTAMNTEAFFGQGTRLTVV.

The rearrangement uses TRBV7-8 and TRBJ2-3, with 10 bases aligning to TRBD2. The CDR3 runs to 16 residues. V lost 5 bases and J lost 2; bases outside the gene matches: 7. Per germline, CDR1 SGHVS and CDR2 FQNEAQ. DNA of the CDR3: TGTGCCAGCAGCCCTAGCGGGGGCCAATCCACAGATACGCAGTATTTT. Translating it yields CASSPSGGQSTDTQYF.

This clone was detected a few times. This chain links TRBV6-6 with TRBJ2-7; D is tentatively TRBD1 or TRBD2 (6 bases each). V lost 8 bases and J 7 bases, leaving 18 bases between the germline ends. Germline V lookup: CDR1 MNHNY, CDR2 SVGAGI (reference sequence). The CDR3 contains 13 residues. DNA for the CDR3: TGTGCCAGCCTAAGGGGGGCAGGGAGGGAGCAGTACTTC. Protein product: CASLRGAGREQYF.

The chain has TRBV13 and TRBJ2-5; 9 bases line up with TRBD2. V lost 5 bases and J lost 4; bases outside the gene matches: 8. Germline assignment: CDR1 PRHDT and CDR2 FYEKMQ (reference sequence). This CDR3 spans 15 amino acids. CDR3 DNA sequence: TGTGCCAGCAGCGGGCCGCGGGGGGGCCCAGAGACCCAGTACTTC. This gives the protein CASSGPRGGPETQYF.

This clone was observed a handful of times. CDR3 nucleotides: TGTGCCAGCAGTAAGACAGGTACCTACGAGCAGTACTTC. Residues: CASSKTGTYEQYF. This chain joins TRBV6-1 and TRBJ2-7, with D perhaps TRBD1 (6 bases). Germline V gene sequence: CDR1 MNHNS, CDR2 SASEGT. V gave up 5 bases and J gave up 2 bases, with 10 bases separating them. CDR3 length: 13 amino acids.